This TCR beta chain was profiled in a study of Ad26.COV2.S vaccination and SARS-CoV-2 variants (dated by TCRdb to the early 2020s). In the study overall: Donors in the vaccine arm were drawn from COV1001, a phase I-IIa trial of Ad26.COV2.S in healthy adults that was multicentre, randomized, double-blind and placebo-controlled. Ad26.COV2.S was given intramuscularly at 5x10^10 or 1x10^11 viral particles, as a single shot or as two shots 56 days apart. Sequencing of the TCRbeta repertoire served to evaluate the specificity and breadth of SARS-CoV-2-reactive T cell receptors following Ad26.COV2.S vaccination. The TCR-sequenced set comprised about 32 samples: some 20 Ad26.COV2.S vaccine recipients, 5 placebo recipients and 8 SARS-CoV-2 convalescent individuals. Trial participants were randomized into five groups of five: low-dose or high-dose Ad26.COV2.S given once or twice, or placebo on both occasions. Throughout the experiments and outcome assessment, investigators stayed blinded to trial group allocation.

Broad study findings and their caveats: Vaccine and placebo recipients had comparable non-spike TCR breadth, which fits with the vaccine containing only spike. Compared with placebo recipients, Ad26.COV2.S recipients showed higher spike-specific TCR breadth (P = 0.0014). Substantial breadth of spike-specific CD8+ and CD4+ T cell responses was reported after vaccination. The study was not powered for comparison of responses between vaccine doses or regimens. According to the authors, total T cell responses may have been underestimated by the TCR breadth and depth analyses.

The immunoSEQ Assay was the method used to sequence TCRbeta CDR3 regions. After extraction, genomic DNA underwent amplification by bias-controlled multiplex PCR, followed by high-throughput sequencing. For the original study's pipeline: To quantify the absolute abundance of each unique TCRbeta CDR3 region, sequences were collapsed and filtered. Usable DNA was measured by amplifying reference genes present in all nucleated cells, and TCRbeta template counts were normalized to that usable DNA to estimate T cell fraction. Repertoire TCRs were annotated as SARS-CoV-2-specific by exact matching of V gene, CDR3 amino acid sequence and J gene to a known reactive TCR set. MIRA supplied the reference SARS-CoV-2 TCR set, which was filtered for enrichment in COVID-19-positive ImmuneCODE repertoires so that public or cross-reactive TCRs were removed. Using the MIRA antigens, annotated TCRs were further analysed by specific ORF or by position within an ORF. Breadth was defined as the number of annotated unique rearrangements divided by the total number of unique productive rearrangements, and depth was defined as the summed frequency of the annotated unique rearrangements. Two-sided Wilcoxon rank-sum tests were used to compare TCR breadth between groups. TCRdb mirrors the immuneACCESS table, restricted to in-frame sequences. Some clones are absent from its copies; in checked studies, under half trace to an unresolved V gene, and the reason for the others is unknown. The V and J calls and clone size come from that table; D and trimming were worked out from the DNA. The table for this sample lists about 680,000 clones; 70% to 90% of them were counted only once. The top ten clones comprise about 1.5% of the sample.

The sample's treatment or condition label is to be understood as: around 19 received Ad26.COV2.S at low or high dose, single or two shots; a few received placebo; per-sample allocation not given. Repertoires of vaccine and placebo recipients were sequenced from samples collected on day 63 after the first injection. In Cohort 1b, about two dozen adults aged 18-55 years were enrolled at a single site in Boston, USA, between 29 July and 7 August 2020. Ad26.COV2.S was a replication-incompetent adenovirus type 26 vector expressing a prefusion-stabilized SARS-CoV-2 spike protein from the original Wuhan strain. Regarding this clone: It has no known antigen specificity. Base qualities were left out, and no much larger clone turns up one base away.

The CDR3 holds 11 amino acids from the cysteine to the phenylalanine. Only the CDR3 region is kept as DNA, spanning 33 bases read in frame from base 1. V is shortened by 2 bases, J by 5 bases, and the region joining them spans 6 bases. CDR1 and CDR2 were assigned from the germline V gene (reference sequence) as GTSNPN and SVGIG. This receptor chain uses TRBV30 and TRBJ1-1; no D gene call is confident. The specimen was peripheral blood, collected in a trial of Ad26.COV2.S vaccine versus placebo. The TCR comes from a person between 18 and 65 years old who received the Ad26.COV2.S COVID-19 vaccine or a placebo. The CDR3 has the sequence CAWSPLTEAFF. Read as DNA, the sequence is TGTGCCTGGAGTCCTTTGACTGAAGCTTTCTTT.